This TCR beta chain originates from a study of cytomegalovirus exposure and HLA in healthy donors. Study-level points and caveats: High sensitivity and specificity were reportedly achieved when the classifier diagnosed cytomegalovirus status. The presence/absence work took it that sequencing depth was about the same across donors. In vitro checks showed that a few CMV-associated chains really do target CMV antigens.

This clone has just one count. Its antigen is undetermined. The CDR3 contains 13 residues. Trimming removed 10 bases at V and 0 bases at J, with 12 bases between. The germline V gene has CDR1 MNHNY and CDR2 SVGAGI (reference sequence). Both 60 Vbeta primers and 13 Jbeta primers went into the PCR. The protocol was immunoSEQ multiplex PCR, while the TCRdb copy is restricted to in-frame clones and leaves out a portion. The table has about 120,000 clones, 81% seen once. Healthy donors of bone marrow made up the group. The TCR comes from a woman aged 40 to 50 in good health and CMV-seronegative. The J gene is TRBJ1-2, the V gene TRBV6-6; no clear D. Specimen: PBMCs. DNA of the CDR3: TGTGCCACCTTGCGAGTCTCTAACTATGGCTACACCTTC. Translated, it gives CATLRVSNYGYTF.